Shown below are 19 T cell receptor beta chains from a single sample sequenced in a study of T cells after somatic rescue of genetic block. Generated by immunoSEQ multiplex PCR, the TCRdb table keeps only in-frame clones and is missing some. The sample includes about 67,000 clones, just over 90% seen only once; the top ten take about 3%. Sequences were obtained from peripheral blood mononuclear cells (PBMCs). The source of these receptors is a middle-aged man.

The rearrangement links TRBV7-2 to TRBJ2-7; TRBD2 aligns across 7 bases. The CDR3 spans 14 residues. Germline V gene data show CDR1 as SGHTA and CDR2 as FQGNSA. The V gene end was trimmed by 2 bases and the J gene end by 2 bases; junction bases not matched to a gene: 3. As DNA, the CDR3 is TGTGCCAGCAGCTTATTTGGGGGGGCCTACGAGCAGTACTTC. Translating it yields CASSLFGGAYEQYF.

V gene TRBV6-1 combines with J gene TRBJ2-2; D is possibly TRBD2 (5 bases). The germline V and J ends were trimmed by 10 bases and 3 bases, with 12 bases remaining between them. Germline assignment: CDR1 MNHNS and CDR2 SASEGT. The CDR3 is 13 amino acids. The CDR3 DNA reads TGTGCCAACCTGGTGGAGGACACCGGGGAGCTGTTTTTT. It specifies CANLVEDTGELFF.

A single count supports this clone. Other DNA sequences in this specimen translate into the identical CDR3. This chain links TRBV2 with TRBJ2-1; D is perhaps TRBD2 (5 bases). The CDR3 has 13 amino acids. CDR1 and CDR2 from the germline V gene are SNHLY and FYNNEI. V lost 8 bases, J lost 0 bases, and 8 bases lay in between. CDR3 residues: CASGGSSYNEQFF. As DNA, the CDR3 is TGTGCCAGCGGAGGAAGCTCCTACAATGAGCAGTTCTTC.

The chain joins TRBV4-1 to TRBJ1-3; D is possibly TRBD1 (5 bases). Germline CDR1 and CDR2: MGHRA and YSYEKL. Trimming stripped 4 bases from V and 8 bases from J, with 18 bases between. The CDR3 contains 15 residues. The CDR3 is CASSPNPTVGYTIYF. CDR3 DNA sequence: TGCGCCAGCAGCCCTAATCCGACAGTTGGCTACACCATATATTTT.

A single count supports this clone. This chain connects TRBV30 to TRBJ1-1; D is undetermined. The germline gives CDR1 GTSNPN, CDR2 SVGIG (reference sequence). The CDR3 extends over 14 amino acids. Trimming left V 0 bases short and J 3 bases short, with 11 bases between. The CDR3 loop is CAWSVKGRYTEAFF. As DNA, the CDR3 is TGTGCCTGGAGTGTTAAGGGTCGCTACACTGAAGCTTTCTTT.

The CDR3: CASRLSRSANTGELFF. The CDR3 coding sequence is TGTGCCAGCCGGCTATCAAGAAGCGCGAACACCGGGGAGCTGTTTTTT. The chain has TRBV28 and TRBJ2-2; D call uncertain. V gave up 8 bases and J gave up 0 bases, with 16 bases separating them. The CDR3 is 16 amino acids. Germline loops: CDR1 MDHEN, CDR2 SYDVKM.

The V and J genes are TRBV2 and TRBJ1-5; TRBD1 agrees at 9 bases. The CDR3 has 17 residues. J was trimmed by 4 bases and V by 0 bases; bases with no gene match: 7. Germline assignment: CDR1 SNHLY and CDR2 FYNNEI. CDR3 sequence (DNA): TGTGCCAGCAGTGAAGCGGGACAGGGTTTGCGGAATCAGCCCCAGCATTTT. It is translated as CASSEAGQGLRNQPQHF.

The chain uses TRBV6-5 and TRBJ1-2; D remains ambiguous. The CDR3 sequence is 13 residues long. Per the germline V gene, CDR1 is MNHEY and CDR2 is SVGAGI. Trimming cost V 2 bases and J 4 bases, with 8 bases left between them. CDR3 bases: TGTGCCAGCAGTTACATGGGTGGCTATGGCTACACCTTC. Translating it yields CASSYMGGYGYTF.

CDR3 residues: CASSLYTTNTGELFF. CDR3 coding DNA: TGCGCCAGCAGCTTGTACACAACGAACACCGGGGAGCTGTTTTTT. The chain links TRBV5-1 to TRBJ2-2, with unresolved D. CDR1 and CDR2 (germline): SGHRS, YFSETQ. The CDR3 has 15 residues. The V end was cut by 1 base, the J end by 0 bases, with 7 bases between.

V is TRBV7-8 and J is TRBJ2-4; D possibly corresponds to TRBD2 (6 bases). Deletions cut 0 bases from V and 7 bases from J, with 19 bases between. Germline-derived CDR1 and CDR2 are SGHVS and FQNEAQ. The CDR3 contains 17 residues. CDR3 sequence reads: CASSLARGGFGVNIQYF. CDR3 in DNA: TGTGCCAGCAGCTTAGCGCGGGGTGGATTCGGAGTGAACATTCAGTACTTC. Looking up the rest from reference TRBV7-8 and TRBJ2-4 gives the full variable domain: GAGVSQSPRYKVAKRGQDVALRCDPISGHVSLFWYQQALGQGPEFLTYFQNEAQLDKSGLPSDRFFAERPEGSVSTLKIQRTQQEDSAVYLCASSLARGGFGVNIQYFGAGTRLSVL.

This rearrangement joins TRBV30 to TRBJ2-2; D is uncertain. This CDR3 contains 13 residues. Germline V gene data show CDR1 as GTSNPN and CDR2 as SVGIG (reference sequence). The V end lost 0 bases, the J end lost 7 bases, and 9 bases lay between the germline ends. CDR3 nucleotide sequence: TGTGCCTGGAGTGTAAATGGGATCGGGGAGCTGTTTTTT. Its protein product is CAWSVNGIGELFF.

The CDR3 DNA is TGTGCCAGCATGGCGGACTCAGATACGCAGTATTTT. It codes for CASMADSDTQYF. The chain employs TRBV27 and TRBJ2-3; D might be TRBD2 (5 bases). Trimming removed 7 bases at V and 4 bases at J, with 9 bases between. CDR3 length: 12 amino acids. Germline V gene data show CDR1 as MNHEY and CDR2 as SMNVEV (reference sequence).

The chain couples TRBV2 to TRBJ2-7; D is tentatively TRBD1 or TRBD2 (5 bases each). V gave up 6 bases and J gave up 2 bases, with 8 bases separating them. CDR3 length: 12 residues. Looked up from germline, CDR1 is SNHLY and CDR2 is FYNNEI. The CDR3 coding sequence is TGTGCCAGCAGCCTGGGGGCCTACGAGCAGTACTTC. Its translation: CASSLGAYEQYF. Full variable domain (remainder filled in from reference TRBV2 and TRBJ2-7): EPEVTQTPSHQVTQMGQEVILRCVPISNHLYFYWYRQILGQKVEFLVSFYNNEISEKSEIFDDQFSVERPDGSNFTLKIRSTKLEDSAMYFCASSLGAYEQYFGPGTRLTVT.

This chain joins TRBV19 and TRBJ2-7, with D possibly being TRBD2 (5 bases). With 1 base removed from V and 5 bases from J, the gap between germline ends came to 6 bases. The CDR3 has 12 residues. From germline, CDR1 is LNHDA and CDR2 SQIVND (reference sequence). The CDR3 sequence: CASSIVGDEQYF. The CDR3 bases are TGTGCCAGTAGTATAGTCGGGGACGAGCAGTACTTC.

The CDR3 nucleotides are TGTGCCAGCAGGCTACTGGACAGGGGCTACGAGCAGTACTTC. Translated: CASRLLDRGYEQYF. The genes are TRBV2 and TRBJ2-7; 9 bases agree with TRBD1. The CDR3 has 14 amino acids. The V gene end was trimmed by 6 bases and the J gene end by 3 bases; junction bases not matched to a gene: 6. In germline, CDR1 is SNHLY, CDR2 FYNNEI.

This chain links TRBV27 with TRBJ1-1; D gene uncertain. Looked up from germline, CDR1 is MNHEY and CDR2 is SMNVEV (reference sequence). The CDR3 has 13 amino acids. Trimming pared 5 bases from V and 1 base from J, leaving 8 bases between. The DNA of the CDR3 is TGTGCCAGCAGTACGGACGGGAACACTGAAGCTTTCTTT. Translating it yields CASSTDGNTEAFF.

The chain combines TRBV5-5 with TRBJ2-7, with a weak D call TRBD1 (6 bases). Germline V gene lookup returns CDR1 SGHKS and CDR2 YYEKEE (reference sequence). The length of the CDR3 is 15 residues. V gave up 0 bases and J gave up 2 bases, with 12 bases separating them. The chain's CDR3 is CASSLVDSPTYEQYF. The CDR3 DNA reads TGTGCCAGCAGCTTGGTGGACAGCCCTACCTACGAGCAGTACTTC.

The rearrangement uses TRBV2 and TRBJ2-2; D remains ambiguous. The CDR3 runs to 12 residues. The V gene's germline CDR1 is SNHLY and CDR2 FYNNEI. Deletions cut 9 bases from V and 6 bases from J, with 11 bases between. The CDR3 is CASALIPGELFF. The DNA for the CDR3 is TGTGCCAGTGCTCTGATTCCCGGGGAGCTGTTTTTT.

The rearrangement links TRBV5-6 to TRBJ1-5; D remains unclear. Looked up from germline, CDR1 is SGHDT and CDR2 is YYEEEE. This CDR3 spans 16 amino acids. The V end was cut by 4 bases, the J end by 0 bases, with 14 bases between. The CDR3 region has the DNA TGTGCCAGCAGCCTGGGCGTACAGTATAGCAATCAGCCCCAGCATTTT. Protein: CASSLGVQYSNQPQHF.